This T cell receptor (beta chain) was captured by sequencing in a study of blood T cell repertoires in COVID-19. Study in general: Samples taken during acute and convalescent COVID-19 were collected in the United States, Italy and Spain.

Trimming took off 1 base at V and 2 bases at J, with 12 bases between the two ends. CDR3 length: 16 residues. The germline gives CDR1 LNHDA, CDR2 SQIVND (reference sequence). Assay used: immunoSEQ multiplex PCR; TCRdb lists only in-frame clones, some missing. The data contain roughly 53,000 clones, over 70% of them singletons. The sequencing sample was made of peripheral blood. The receptor's source is a woman older than 75 with COVID-19, enrolled during active disease. The chain recombines TRBV19 with TRBJ1-5; a weak D match, TRBD1 (5 bases). The CDR3, as DNA: TGTGCCAGTAGTATAGGGGGCGGGAGGGGCAATCAGCCCCAGCATTTT. This gives the protein CASSIGGGRGNQPQHF.